These 27 T cell receptor beta chains originate from one sample sequenced in a study of T cell repertoires in cytomegalovirus infection. One entry per CDR3 protein results from TCRdb running MiXCR on the reads. Here the sample spans under 600,000 distinct CDR3 sequences, more than 15% being singletons. The material sequenced was CD8+ T cells from PBMCs. The origin of the receptors is a human donor in good health (CMV status not recorded). Some clones in this sample may be carry-over from other donors' samples.

This clonotype came up a few times. The chain carries TRBV6-2 or TRBV6-3 and TRBJ2-3; 7 bases map to TRBD1. This CDR3 region has 15 residues. CDR1 is MNHEY, CDR2 SVGEGT, per germline. V shed 6 bases and J 4 bases; nucleotides not matched to a gene: 10. The CDR3 coding sequence is TGTGCCAGCAGCCGACAGGGTTTTTCTGCAGATACGCAGTATTTT. Translation: CASSRQGFSADTQYF.

This clonotype has at least ten counts. The chain links TRBV7-9 to TRBJ2-7; tentative D call: TRBD2 (7 bases). Germline CDR1 reads SEHNR; CDR2 reads FQNEAQ (reference sequence). There are 16 residues in the CDR3. V was shortened by 1 base and J by 0 bases, with 13 bases between the two germline ends. As DNA, the CDR3 is TGTGCCAGCAGCTTAGAAGGGAGGGGGGCCTCCTACGAGCAGTACTTC. This encodes CASSLEGRGASYEQYF.

This clonotype was seen a few times. The chain links TRBV14 to TRBJ2-7, with a weak D call TRBD2 (5 bases). CDR1 and CDR2 from the germline V gene are SGHDN and FVKESK. The CDR3 covers 16 residues. Trimming removed 4 bases from V and 0 bases from J, with 16 bases in between. The CDR3 coding sequence is TGTGCCAGCAGCCCCGAGTGGGGAGCGACCTCCTACGAGCAGTACTTC. This translates into CASSPEWGATSYEQYF. The whole variable domain, remainder taken from reference TRBV14 and TRBJ2-7, is EAGVTQFPSHSVIEKGQTVTLRCDPISGHDNLYWYRRVMGKEIKFLLHFVKESKQDESGMPNNRFLAERTGGTYSTLKVQPAELEDSGVYFCASSPEWGATSYEQYFGPGTRLTVT.

The table lists this clonotype with many counts. This sequence joins TRBV12-3 or TRBV12-4 and TRBJ1-3; D is undetermined. Trimming pared 6 bases from V and 0 bases from J, leaving 12 bases between. The CDR3 runs 15 residues. DNA of the CDR3: TGTGCCAGCAGCCTGACATCGAGCTCTGGAAACACCATATATTTT. This gives the protein CASSLTSSSGNTIYF.

The rearrangement links TRBV27 to TRBJ1-2, with 7 bases fitting TRBD1. The V gene's germline CDR1 is MNHEY and CDR2 SMNVEV (reference sequence). The CDR3 extends over 14 amino acids. V was pared by 6 bases and J by 4 bases, with 8 bases of the junction left unmatched. As DNA, the CDR3 is TGTGCCAGCAGCCCCTGGGGGGACAGCTATGGCTACACCTTC. This codes for CASSPWGDSYGYTF.

The sample holds many counts of this clonotype. The V call is TRBV7-8, the J call TRBJ2-5, with a tentative D call TRBD2 (6 bases). Trimming removed 5 bases from V and 5 bases from J, with 12 bases in between. Germline-derived CDR1 and CDR2 are SGHVS and FQNEAQ. The CDR3 spans 13 residues. For the CDR3, the DNA is TGTGCCAGCAGCCTGACTCGGGGGGAGACCCAGTACTTC. It translates to CASSLTRGETQYF.

This clonotype was observed a handful of times. The chain has TRBV29-1 and TRBJ1-2; 11 bases are shared with TRBD1. V was pared by 5 bases and J by 7 bases, with 3 bases of the junction left unmatched. Looked up from germline, CDR1 is SQVTM and CDR2 is ANQGSEA. This CDR3 has 12 amino acids. CDR3 residues: CSVPGTGGGYTF. The CDR3 DNA reads as TGCAGCGTTCCCGGGACAGGGGGTGGCTACACCTTC.

This clonotype was detected only a few times. This chain connects TRBV11-2 to TRBJ1-3, with 9 bases matching TRBD1. CDR1 and CDR2 from the germline V gene are SGHAT and FQNNGV. V dropped 8 bases and J dropped 2; count of bases not matched to a gene: 16. The CDR3 runs to 18 residues. The DNA for the CDR3 is TGTGCCAGCGCCCCCACCAGGGGGACAGGGTTTCCTGGAAACACCATATATTTT. It codes for CASAPTRGTGFPGNTIYF.

This clonotype occurred many times. The J gene is TRBJ2-2, the V gene TRBV7-3; 7 nucleotides match TRBD1. The CDR3 has 16 amino acids. Germline CDR1 SGHTA, CDR2 FQGTGA. V shed 5 bases and J 8 bases; nucleotides not matched to a gene: 14. CDR3 amino acids: CASSPQHRGPRGELFF. The CDR3 DNA reads as TGTGCCAGCAGCCCCCAGCACAGGGGACCCAGGGGGGAGCTGTTTTTT.

Turning to this clonotype: A much larger clone sits a single nucleotide away, making a read error possible. The chain combines TRBV7-9 with TRBJ2-7; D is uncertain. The CDR3 consists of 15 residues. The germline gives CDR1 SEHNR, CDR2 FQNEAQ (reference sequence). The V end was cut by 5 bases, the J end by 4 bases, with 18 bases between. CDR3 in amino acids: CASSPTCTLGYEQYF. DNA for the CDR3: TGTGCCAGCAGCCCAACATGTACCCTGGGTTACGAGCAGTACTTC.

V gene TRBV2 combines with J gene TRBJ1-2, with D perhaps TRBD1 (5 bases). Trimming left V 6 bases short and J 0 bases short, with 14 bases between. The CDR3 spans 15 residues. Per the germline V gene, CDR1 is SNHLY and CDR2 is FYNNEI. Written as DNA, the CDR3 is TGTGCCAGCAGAGGGGCCTCGCTTTCTAACTATGGCTACACCTTC. As protein: CASRGASLSNYGYTF.

This clonotype was detected a few times. The CDR3 DNA sequence: TGTGCCAGCAGTGGGAGATGGAGGGCCGCTGGAAACACCATATATTTT. This translates into CASSGRWRAAGNTIYF. The chain has TRBV6-1 and TRBJ1-3; D remains unclear. In germline, CDR1 is MNHNS, CDR2 SASEGT. V lost 4 bases and J 2 bases, leaving 15 bases between the germline ends. The CDR3 spans 16 residues.

This chain uses TRBV29-1 with TRBJ2-3; 7 positions match TRBD2. CDR1 is SQVTM and CDR2 is ANQGSEA in the germline V gene. There are 15 residues in the CDR3. Germline trimming cut 1 base from V and 1 base from J; bases unmatched to any gene: 5. CDR3 nucleotide sequence: TGCAGCGTTGAAGTCGGCGGGAGAGGCACAGATACGCAGTATTTT. Translated, it gives CSVEVGGRGTDTQYF.

This clonotype showed up many times. This chain links TRBV7-9 with TRBJ2-1, with D uncertain. The CDR3 consists of 12 residues. Trimming stripped 5 bases from V and 9 bases from J, with 11 bases between. CDR1 and CDR2 from the germline V gene are SEHNR and FQNEAQ (reference sequence). CDR3 DNA: TGTGCCAGCAGCCCCCCCAGTCCTGAGCAGTTCTTC. The encoded protein is CASSPPSPEQFF.

J is TRBJ2-4 and V is TRBV5-1; a possible D gene is TRBD2 (6 bases). Trimming pared 5 bases from V and 0 bases from J, leaving 18 bases between. The CDR3 is made up of 17 amino acids. CDR1 and CDR2 (germline): SGHRS, YFSETQ. The DNA of the CDR3 is TGCGCCAGCAGTCTCCAGGGTAAGGGAGGAGCCAAAAACATTCAGTACTTC. Its protein is CASSLQGKGGAKNIQYF.

This chain connects TRBV7-9 to TRBJ1-2; TRBD1 matches 7 bases. The germline V gene encodes CDR1 SEHNR and CDR2 FQNEAQ (reference sequence). CDR3 length equals 16 residues. V gave up 8 bases and J gave up 4 bases; unmatched junction bases: 16. CDR3 protein: CASQPVRGDWAYGYTF. CDR3 bases: TGTGCCAGCCAGCCGGTCAGGGGGGATTGGGCCTATGGCTACACCTTC.

This clonotype has ten or more counts. The chain uses TRBV6-1 and TRBJ1-2; TRBD1 is a possible D gene (5 bases). Between the trimmed V and J ends, which lost 4 bases and 4 bases, there was a span of 13 bases. Germline CDR1 MNHNS, CDR2 SASEGT. The CDR3 covers 14 residues. This CDR3 is CASSGDLAIYGYTF. CDR3 nucleotides: TGTGCCAGCAGTGGGGACTTGGCCATCTATGGCTACACCTTC.

The chain links TRBV29-1 to TRBJ2-3; 9 bases are shared with TRBD2. Germline lookup yields CDR1 SQVTM and CDR2 ANQGSEA. The CDR3 is made up of 14 amino acids. Losses at the gene ends were 1 base for V and 1 base for J; bases not matched to a gene: 0. Written as DNA, the CDR3 is TGCAGCGTTGAAGGGACTAGCGGCACAGATACGCAGTATTTT. Protein product: CSVEGTSGTDTQYF.

The genes are TRBV6-1 and TRBJ2-1; D gene unclear. From germline, CDR1 is MNHNS and CDR2 SASEGT. V shed 11 bases and J shed 5 bases, with 13 bases lying between them. The CDR3 covers 12 residues. CDR3 sequence: CAVGRPNNEQFF. DNA of the CDR3: TGTGCCGTAGGTCGACCAAACAATGAGCAGTTCTTC.

This clonotype has at least ten counts. The chain uses TRBV28 and TRBJ2-7, with 9 nucleotides matching TRBD1. Trimming at V came to 5 bases and at J to 0 bases, leaving 17 bases not matched to a gene. Germline lookup yields CDR1 MDHEN and CDR2 SYDVKM. The CDR3 has 19 residues. CDR3 coding DNA: TGTGCCAGCAGTCCACTTAGGACAGGGGCATCCCCTTACTCCTACGAGCAGTACTTC. Its protein product is CASSPLRTGASPYSYEQYF.

At least ten counts were recorded for this clonotype. The J gene is TRBJ1-1, the V gene TRBV7-8, with a weak D call TRBD1 (5 bases). CDR3 length equals 15 residues. Trimming removed 2 bases from V and 3 bases from J, with 13 bases in between. CDR1 is SGHVS and CDR2 is FQNEAQ in the germline V gene. Here the CDR3 DNA reads TGTGCCAGCAGCTTAAGTCCTGTGGGGGACACTGAAGCTTTCTTT. It yields the protein CASSLSPVGDTEAFF. The full variable domain, its missing parts supplied by reference TRBV7-8 and TRBJ1-1, is GAGVSQSPRYKVAKRGQDVALRCDPISGHVSLFWYQQALGQGPEFLTYFQNEAQLDKSGLPSDRFFAERPEGSVSTLKIQRTQQEDSAVYLCASSLSPVGDTEAFFGQGTRLTVV.

Only a few counts were recorded for this clonotype. This chain uses TRBV6-1 with TRBJ2-5; D is ambiguous. The length of the CDR3 is 11 residues. V gave up 3 bases and J gave up 7 bases, with 6 bases separating them. Germline CDR1 is MNHNS and CDR2 is SASEGT. CDR3 nucleotide sequence: TGTGCCAGCAGTGACCTGGGGACCCAGTACTTC. Protein sequence: CASSDLGTQYF.

This clonotype has ten or more counts. The chain links TRBV7-2 to TRBJ2-1; TRBD1 matches 9 bases. The germline V gene encodes CDR1 SGHTA and CDR2 FQGNSA. The V gene end was trimmed by 3 bases and the J gene end by 4 bases; junction bases not matched to a gene: 4. The CDR3 sequence is 15 residues long. The CDR3 sequence is CASSFWTGDYNEQFF. The CDR3 region has the DNA TGTGCCAGCAGCTTTTGGACAGGGGATTACAATGAGCAGTTCTTC.

In this sample, this clonotype turned up many times. CDR3 DNA: TGTGCCAGCAGACTAGCGGGGGGAGCCCAAGAGACCCAGTACTTC. Its translation: CASRLAGGAQETQYF. This chain links TRBV27 with TRBJ2-5, with TRBD2 matching 12 bases. The CDR3 runs 15 residues. Germline V lookup: CDR1 MNHEY, CDR2 SMNVEV (reference sequence). V was pared by 6 bases and J by 1 base, with 3 bases of the junction left unmatched.

This chain connects TRBV25-1 to TRBJ1-6; possibly TRBD1 for D (6 bases). CDR1 is MGHDK, CDR2 SYGVNS, per germline. The V and J ends lost 2 bases and 7 bases respectively, with 15 bases between them. The CDR3 extends over 16 amino acids. The CDR3: CASSEPITGLNSPLHF. The CDR3 DNA is TGTGCCAGCAGTGAACCTATCACAGGGTTGAATTCACCCCTCCACTTT.

The chain couples TRBV15 to TRBJ2-1; TRBD1 matches at 8 bases. The CDR3 loop spans 16 amino acids. Per the germline V gene, CDR1 is LNHNV and CDR2 is YYDKDF (reference sequence). Unmatched junction bases numbered 6, after V lost 1 base and J lost 4 bases. The CDR3: CATSRARTGRYNEQFF. CDR3 nucleotides: TGTGCCACCAGCAGAGCCCGGACAGGGAGGTACAATGAGCAGTTCTTC.

As concerns this clonotype: This may be a read error: a much more frequent sequence differs by one nucleotide. The chain employs TRBV10-3 and TRBJ2-2, with TRBD2 as a possible D gene (5 bases). The CDR3 consists of 12 residues. The V gene's germline CDR1 is ENHRY and CDR2 SYGVKD. DNA for the CDR3: TGTGCCATCACGACGGCCACCGGGGAGATGTTTTTT. Protein: CAITTATGEMFF.